This is a list of T cell receptor beta chains from one sample in a study of CD8 T cells in ankylosing spondylitis. TCRdb ran MiXCR on the 5' RACE reads and lists one entry per CDR3 protein. The sample yields around 130,000 distinct CDR3 sequences, about 15% seen once. Sequenced material: blood, either unsorted or a sorted T cell fraction (not recorded which). Receptors were obtained from a male donor with ankylosing spondylitis. CDR3s include the opening cysteine and the closing phenylalanine or tryptophan. A D gene is named only where the DNA matches it firmly. Where a row states a size, it is once, few, many or the class of an expanded clone; other rows omit it.

clone_size	v_call	d_call	j_call	cdr3_nt	cdr3_aa
many	TRBV25-1	.	TRBJ2-7	TGTGCCAGCAGTGGGCGGTTTGGTCCCTACGAGCAGTACTTC	CASSGRFGPYEQYF
.	TRBV7-6	TRBD2	TRBJ2-7	TGTGCCAGCAGCTTAGCACTACTAGCGGGAGACGGCGAGCAGTACTTC	CASSLALLAGDGEQYF
many	TRBV29-1	.	TRBJ2-2	TGCAGCGGGGTGTACACCGGGGAGCTGTTTTTT	CSGVYTGELFF
few	TRBV12-3/TRBV12-4	TRBD1	TRBJ2-5	TGTGCCAGCAGTCCTGGACAGGGAGAGACCCAGTACTTC	CASSPGQGETQYF
.	TRBV20-1	TRBD1	TRBJ2-7	TGCAGTGCAGGGGGCGGACCCACCTACGAGCAGTACTTC	CSAGGGPTYEQYF
few	TRBV6-5	TRBD2	TRBJ2-2	TGTGCCAGCAGTTACACCGAAGGGACTAGGAACACCGGGGAGCTGTTTTTT	CASSYTEGTRNTGELFF
many	TRBV28	.	TRBJ2-1	TGTGCCAGCAGTGGGACTTTGGGTGGGGATATCAATGAGCAGTTCTTC	CASSGTLGGDINEQFF
.	TRBV20-1	.	TRBJ1-1	TGCAGTGCTAGAGATCAATGGACGAACACTGAAGCTTTCTTT	CSARDQWTNTEAFF
.	TRBV6-1	.	TRBJ2-1	TGTGCCAGCAGCCCAACTAGGACTCAAAAGGCCTTTGGCTACAATGAGCAGTTCTTC	CASSPTRTQKAFGYNEQFF
few	TRBV20-1	TRBD2	TRBJ2-3	TGCAGCGCGAGGTCTAGCGGGAGAGGTACAGATACGCAGTATTTT	CSARSSGRGTDTQYF
.	TRBV9	.	TRBJ1-5	TGTGCCAGCAGCGAAGAGGGCGGGAGGCCCCAGCATTTT	CASSEEGGRPQHF
.	TRBV9	TRBD1	TRBJ2-1	TGTGCCAGCAGCGTAGACGGGACAGGAAACTATAGGCAGTTCTTC	CASSVDGTGNYRQFF
few	TRBV2	TRBD2	TRBJ2-7	TGTGCCAGCACCCAGGGCGGGAGCGGGTCCTACGAGCAGTACTTC	CASTQGGSGSYEQYF
few	TRBV10-3	TRBD2	TRBJ2-6	TGTGCCATCAGTGATCCGGGACTAGCGGGCCTCATTACCTCTGGGGCCAACGTCCTGACTTTC	CAISDPGLAGLITSGANVLTF
few	TRBV12-3/TRBV12-4	.	TRBJ2-3	TGTGCCAGCAGTCCCCGGGACTCGTACACAGATACGCAGTATTTT	CASSPRDSYTDTQYF
.	TRBV27	TRBD2	TRBJ2-1	TGTGCCAGCAGTCCTGGGACTAGCGGGAGGGACAATGAGCAGTTCTTC	CASSPGTSGRDNEQFF
.	TRBV25-1	TRBD2	TRBJ2-7	TGTGCCAGCAGTGAATTGGCGGGAGGGCCCCACGAGCAGTACTTC	CASSELAGGPHEQYF
.	TRBV7-9	.	TRBJ1-6	TGTGCCAGCAGCTCTTTGCTGGAGAATAATTCACCCCTCCACTTT	CASSSLLENNSPLHF
.	TRBV7-3	.	TRBJ2-1	TGTGCCAGCAGCCGCACGACCAGACGCGGCTACAATGAGCAGTTCTTC	CASSRTTRRGYNEQFF
many	TRBV4-2	TRBD1	TRBJ2-6	TGTGCCAGCAGCCTAGGACAGGGGCCGGAGGCCAACGTCCTGACTTTC	CASSLGQGPEANVLTF
few	TRBV6-1	TRBD1	TRBJ1-6	TGTGCCAGCAGAACTTGGACAGGGGACCATAATTCACCCCTCCACTTT	CASRTWTGDHNSPLHF
.	TRBV4-3	.	TRBJ1-1	TGCGCCAGCAGCCAGTATATTAGGGGGGCCGACACTGAAGCTTTCTTT	CASSQYIRGADTEAFF
few	TRBV7-8	TRBD1	TRBJ1-1	TGTGCCAGCAGCTTAGGAAAGGGGGCTTTGCCCGAAGCTTTCTTT	CASSLGKGALPEAFF
.	TRBV25-1	.	TRBJ1-5	TGTGCCAGCAGTGAAAGAAGTTGGGGCCAGCCCCAGCATTTT	CASSERSWGQPQHF
.	TRBV27	.	TRBJ1-1	TGTGCCAGCAGTTTAAACGGGGAGATTGAAGCTTTCTTT	CASSLNGEIEAFF
.	TRBV5-1	.	TRBJ1-1	TGCGCCAGCAGCTTGGAGTCAGGTATGAACACTGAAGCTTTCTTT	CASSLESGMNTEAFF
.	TRBV2	.	TRBJ1-5	TGTGCCAGCAGGGACAGATGGAATCAGCCCCAGCATTTT	CASRDRWNQPQHF
.	TRBV9	.	TRBJ2-2	TGTGCCAGCAGCCCCCCAGTGGGCGGCGGGGAGCTGTTTTTT	CASSPPVGGGELFF
.	TRBV15	TRBD1	TRBJ2-7	TGTGCCACCAGCCCAGAGGGACAGACTTACGAGCAGTACTTC	CATSPEGQTYEQYF
few	TRBV7-9	.	TRBJ2-1	TGTGCCAGCAGCTTACAAGAACGGGGCTCCTACAATGAGCAGTTCTTC	CASSLQERGSYNEQFF
.	TRBV7-9	.	TRBJ2-5	TGTGCCAGCAGCTCTACCCTCAGTTCGACCCAGTACTTC	CASSSTLSSTQYF
few	TRBV20-1	TRBD1	TRBJ2-7	TGCAGTGCCCGTCCCGGGACAGGGGTAGGCTACGAGCAGTACTTC	CSARPGTGVGYEQYF
.	TRBV29-1	.	TRBJ2-7	TGCAGCGTTGATTTTTTCGTGGGACATAATTTCTACGAGCAGTACTTC	CSVDFFVGHNFYEQYF
.	TRBV10-3	.	TRBJ2-3	TGTGCCATCAGTGCTTCAGGGCCCACAGATACGCAGTATTTT	CAISASGPTDTQYF
few	TRBV20-1	.	TRBJ2-1	TGCAGTGCTAAGAAGGAGCCGGGTGAGCAGTTCTTC	CSAKKEPGEQFF
few	TRBV7-9	TRBD1	TRBJ1-4	TGTGCCAGCAGCGGCCAGGGGGCAGTAGGCGAAAAACTGTTTTTT	CASSGQGAVGEKLFF
many	TRBV4-1	TRBD2	TRBJ2-1	TGCGCCAGCAGCCTTAGCGGGAGCGGTCACAATGAGCAGTTCTTC	CASSLSGSGHNEQFF
few	TRBV2	TRBD1	TRBJ2-7	TGTGCCGGGGGGACAGGGACCTACGAGCAGTACTTC	CAGGTGTYEQYF
.	TRBV11-2	.	TRBJ2-1	TGTGCCAGCAGCTTCCACGATTTGCGGGGCTCCTACAATGAGCAGTTCTTC	CASSFHDLRGSYNEQFF
.	TRBV29-1	.	TRBJ2-7	TGCAGCGTTGATTCGGGGGAGCAGTACTTC	CSVDSGEQYF
.	TRBV12-3/TRBV12-4	.	TRBJ2-5	TGTGCCAGCAGTTTATACAGGGAGGAGACCCAGTACTTC	CASSLYREETQYF
many	TRBV3-1	.	TRBJ2-7	TGTGCCAGCAGCCAAGGCCCCTTCGAGCAGTACTTC	CASSQGPFEQYF
few	TRBV29-1	.	TRBJ1-1	TGCAGCGCTATGGACCTAATCCCTGAAGCTTTCTTT	CSAMDLIPEAFF
few	TRBV5-1	TRBD1	TRBJ2-1	TGCGCCAGCAGCTTGAGGCAGGGGGCCAACAATGAGCAGTTCTTC	CASSLRQGANNEQFF
few	TRBV7-9	TRBD2	TRBJ2-5	TGTGCCAGCCGGGCGGGAGGACGGGAGACCCAGTACTTC	CASRAGGRETQYF
few	TRBV20-1	TRBD2	TRBJ2-1	TGCAGTGCTATGGGTGTCGCTAGCGGAAGACCCTATGAGCAGTTCTTC	CSAMGVASGRPYEQFF
few	TRBV3-1	.	TRBJ1-3	TGTGCCAGCAGCCAAGATGCGTTGAGCTCTGGAAACACCATATATTTT	CASSQDALSSGNTIYF